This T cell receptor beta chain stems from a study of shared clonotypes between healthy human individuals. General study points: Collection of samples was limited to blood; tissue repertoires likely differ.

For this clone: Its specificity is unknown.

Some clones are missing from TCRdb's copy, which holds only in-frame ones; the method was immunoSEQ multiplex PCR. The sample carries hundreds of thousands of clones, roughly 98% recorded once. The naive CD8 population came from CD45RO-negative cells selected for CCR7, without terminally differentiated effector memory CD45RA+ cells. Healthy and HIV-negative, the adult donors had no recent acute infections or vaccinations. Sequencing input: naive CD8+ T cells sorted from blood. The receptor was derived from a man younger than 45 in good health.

In DNA, the CDR3 is TGCAGCGTTTCACCCGGGACAGGGGGCCTTGCCTACGAGCAGTACTTC. It specifies CSVSPGTGGLAYEQYF. The V and J genes are TRBV29-1 and TRBJ2-7; TRBD1 matches 12 bases. V was pared by 5 bases and J by 2 bases, with 10 bases of the junction left unmatched. The V gene's germline CDR1 is SQVTM and CDR2 ANQGSEA. The CDR3 loop spans 16 amino acids.